This TCR beta chain came from a study of early T cells in non-severe SARS-CoV-2 infection. About the study: RNA in bulk from unsorted whole blood was sequenced, and chains were unpaired.

In its sample, this clonotype was seen a few times. The antigen is undetermined. Individual cDNA molecules carried attached unique molecular identifiers. TCRdb passed the 5' RACE reads through MiXCR, listing each CDR3 protein once. Of 55,000 to 65,000 distinct CDR3 sequences listed, less than 14% are singletons. Trimming pared 3 bases from V and 1 base from J, leaving 13 bases between. This CDR3 is built from 16 residues. Germline lookup yields CDR1 ENHRY and CDR2 SYGVKD. Broader study findings: Comparison of clonotypes with VDJdb favored anti-spike CD8 responses while missing private and CD4 specificities.

This receptor was identified in an adult who was a healthcare worker with PCR-confirmed SARS-CoV-2 infection or an uninfected control (not recorded which). The chain combines TRBV10-3 with TRBJ2-1; D may be TRBD1 or TRBD2 (5 bases each). The specimen was whole blood. The chain's CDR3 is CAISDSGRTSYNEQFF. The CDR3 coding sequence is TGTGCCATCAGTGATTCGGGACGGACTTCCTACAATGAGCAGTTCTTC.